The 32 T cell receptor beta chains given below trace back to one sample, sequenced in a study of blood T cell repertoires in COVID-19. TCRdb's copy holds only in-frame clones and misses some; the assay was immunoSEQ multiplex PCR. Altogether under 300,000 clones are present, 70% to 90% being singletons, with the ten largest covering 2.1%. Sequencing was done on a sample of peripheral blood. The receptors were gathered from a woman aged 40 to 50 who had recovered from COVID-19.

The CDR3 sequence: CASSQTGQPANIQETQYF. The CDR3 coding sequence is TGCGCCAGCAGCCAGACAGGGCAGCCCGCTAACATCCAAGAGACCCAGTACTTC. The chain carries TRBV5-1 and TRBJ2-5, with 7 nucleotides matching TRBD1. Unmatched junction bases numbered 16, after V lost 4 bases and J lost 1 base. Germline CDR1 is SGHRS and CDR2 is YFSETQ. This CDR3 is built from 18 residues.

This clone was seen only a few times. V is TRBV6-6 and J is TRBJ2-7; TRBD2 matches at 12 bases. The CDR3 is 17 amino acids. The germline CDR1 and CDR2 sequences are MNHNY and SVGAGI (reference sequence). V lost 5 bases to trimming and J lost 5 bases; unmatched junction nucleotides: 13. The CDR3 region is CASSPLLLAGGRDEQYF. CDR3 bases: TGTGCCAGCAGTCCCCTGCTACTAGCGGGGGGTCGGGACGAGCAGTACTTC.

This clone showed up just once. The chain carries TRBV6-1 and TRBJ2-2; 8 bases line up with TRBD1. There are 16 residues in the CDR3. Trimming cost V 3 bases and J 1 base; bases outside gene matches: 4. Germline V gene data show CDR1 as MNHNS and CDR2 as SASEGT. CDR3 region: CASSEGQVGNTGELFF. DNA of the CDR3: TGTGCCAGCAGTGAGGGACAGGTTGGGAACACCGGGGAGCTGTTTTTT.

The chain has TRBV19 and TRBJ1-2, with 9 bases identical to TRBD1. The CDR3 is made up of 14 amino acids. CDR1 and CDR2 (germline): LNHDA, SQIVND (reference sequence). V gave up 8 bases and J gave up 4 bases; unmatched junction bases: 8. CDR3 bases: TGTGCCAGTCTAGGACAGGGGAGTCCCTATGGCTACACCTTC. This sequence encodes CASLGQGSPYGYTF.

The chain recombines TRBV7-8 with TRBJ2-7, with 8 bases lining up with TRBD2. Trimming removed 8 bases from V and 0 bases from J; junction bases left unmatched: 3. There are 13 residues in the CDR3. Germline V gene sequence: CDR1 SGHVS, CDR2 FQNEAQ. CDR3 nucleotides: TGTGCCAGCGTTGGGACTAGCTCCTACGAGCAGTACTTC. Encoded protein: CASVGTSSYEQYF.

This chain joins TRBV5-4 and TRBJ1-2, with 11 bases fitting TRBD1. The V segment lost 4 bases and the J segment 5 bases; nucleotides outside the gene matches: 7. There are 15 residues in the CDR3. Germline values: CDR1 SGHNT, CDR2 YYREEE (reference sequence). CDR3 region: CASSLPGTGGYGYTF. CDR3 bases: TGTGCCAGCAGCCTTCCCGGGACAGGGGGTTATGGCTACACCTTC.

The genes are TRBV7-2 and TRBJ2-5; 10 bases map to TRBD1. Germline trimming cut 1 base from V and 1 base from J; bases unmatched to any gene: 3. From germline, CDR1 is SGHTA and CDR2 FQGNSA. The CDR3 runs 16 residues. The CDR3, as DNA: TGTGCCAGCAGCTTAGAGGGGACAGGGGCCCAAGAGACCCAGTACTTC. The encoded protein is CASSLEGTGAQETQYF.

This chain uses TRBV21-1 with TRBJ2-1; the table's D call of TRBD1 was not tested on the DNA. TRBV21-1 constitutes a pseudogene. The length of the CDR3 is 15 residues. CDR3 amino acids: CASSKVPDIYNEQFF. In nucleotides, the CDR3 is TGTGCCAGCAGCAAAGTTCCGGACATCTACAATGAGCAGTTCTTC.

The J gene is TRBJ1-4, the V gene TRBV6-5, with 9 nucleotides matching TRBD1. The length of the CDR3 is 14 residues. V shed 6 bases, J shed 5 bases, and the junction held 4 bases outside the gene matches. Germline CDR1 is MNHEY and CDR2 is SVGAGI. The DNA for the CDR3 is TGTGCCAGCAGGGAGGACAGGGGAAATGAAAAACTGTTTTTT. Protein sequence: CASREDRGNEKLFF.

V gene TRBV4-1 combines with J gene TRBJ2-7; D is perhaps TRBD2 (6 bases). The CDR3 has 17 amino acids. V gave up 0 bases and J gave up 5 bases, with 20 bases separating them. Germline CDR1 reads MGHRA; CDR2 reads YSYEKL. The CDR3 DNA sequence: TGCGCCAGCAGCCAAGAAGTAGTGGCGGGAAGTTCCCACGAGCAGTACTTC. Encoded protein: CASSQEVVAGSSHEQYF.

Only a few counts were recorded for this clone. This chain connects TRBV9 to TRBJ2-1; D possibly corresponds to TRBD2 (5 bases). Per the germline V gene, CDR1 is SGDLS and CDR2 is YYNGEE. The CDR3 sequence is 15 residues long. V lost 3 bases and J lost 10, with 20 bases in between. CDR3 residues: CASSARDSDPGEQFF. CDR3 DNA: TGTGCCAGCAGCGCCCGGGATTCGGACCCCGGGGAGCAGTTCTTC.

The V gene is TRBV7-2, the J gene TRBJ2-1; TRBD2 matches 9 bases. This CDR3 has 14 residues. The junction had 8 bases not matched to a gene; V was cut back by 5 bases and J by 9 bases. Germline V gene data show CDR1 as SGHTA and CDR2 as FQGNSA. The CDR3 spells CASSPRLAVGEQFF. In DNA form, the CDR3 reads TGTGCCAGCAGCCCAAGACTAGCGGTCGGTGAGCAGTTCTTC.

The chain combines TRBV5-6 with TRBJ2-5; a possible D gene is TRBD2 (5 bases). Trimming took off 4 bases at V and 4 bases at J, with 14 bases between the two ends. The CDR3 contains 14 residues. Germline V gene sequence: CDR1 SGHDT, CDR2 YYEEEE. The CDR3 region has the DNA TGTGCCAGCAGCCCCGTACCGGGATCAGAGACCCAGTACTTC. Translated: CASSPVPGSETQYF.

This clone appeared a single time. The CDR3 here is CAWRSTGSPQETQYF. The CDR3 nucleotides are TGTGCCTGGAGGTCGACAGGGTCGCCCCAAGAGACCCAGTACTTC. The rearrangement joins TRBV30 to TRBJ2-5; TRBD1 matches at 7 bases. The CDR3 length is 15 residues. CDR1 is GTSNPN and CDR2 is SVGIG in the germline V gene (reference sequence). The trim removed 3 bases at V and 1 base at J, leaving 8 bases unmatched.

This chain uses TRBV7-3 with TRBJ2-7; 8 bases map to TRBD2. The CDR3 has 14 amino acids. V lost 5 bases to trimming and J lost 5 bases; unmatched junction nucleotides: 8. Germline CDR1 and CDR2: SGHTA and FQGTGA. The CDR3 region is CASSGGGLRDEQYF. The CDR3 DNA follows: TGTGCCAGCAGCGGCGGGGGGCTTCGGGACGAGCAGTACTTC.

This clone has just a few counts. The V gene is TRBV20-1, the J gene TRBJ1-5; 10 bases agree with TRBD1. The CDR3 loop spans 20 amino acids. CDR1 and CDR2 from the germline V gene are DFQATT and SNEGSKA (reference sequence). J lost 2 bases, V lost 3 bases, and 19 bases had no gene match. The CDR3 region is CSASSPIRDRGWLGNQPQHF. CDR3 nucleotides: TGCAGTGCTAGTTCTCCCATCCGGGACAGGGGATGGTTGGGCAATCAGCCCCAGCATTTT.

J is TRBJ2-7 and V is TRBV12-3 or TRBV12-4, with TRBD1 matching 10 bases. The CDR3 length is 13 residues. Trimming cost V 3 bases and J 5 bases; bases outside gene matches: 1. The CDR3 here is CASSLDRGNEQYF. CDR3 sequence (DNA): TGTGCCAGCAGTTTGGACAGGGGGAACGAGCAGTACTTC.

CDR3 loop: CASSRSRGYNEKLFF. CDR3 in DNA: TGTGCCAGCAGCCGTAGCAGGGGATATAATGAAAAACTGTTTTTT. The J gene is TRBJ1-4, the V gene TRBV7-9; tentative D call: TRBD1 (6 bases). Germline V gives CDR1 SEHNR, CDR2 FQNEAQ (reference sequence). Deletions cut 5 bases from V and 4 bases from J, with 14 bases between. This CDR3 is built from 15 residues.

The genes are TRBV6-2 or TRBV6-3 and TRBJ1-3; D remains ambiguous. The germline V gene has CDR1 MNHEY and CDR2 SVGEGT. The CDR3 runs to 15 residues. V was shortened by 2 bases and J by 4 bases, with 12 bases between the two germline ends. The CDR3 here is CASSYVRGGGNTIYF. The CDR3 DNA follows: TGTGCCAGCAGTTACGTCCGCGGCGGAGGAAACACCATATATTTT.

This clone was seen once. The chain recombines TRBV2 with TRBJ2-1; 7 nucleotides match TRBD1. The CDR3 is 15 residues long. V shed 6 bases and J 2 bases; nucleotides not matched to a gene: 7. The germline V gene encodes CDR1 SNHLY and CDR2 FYNNEI. The CDR3 reads CASRAGTEPYNEQFF. CDR3 DNA: TGTGCCAGCAGGGCCGGGACAGAACCCTACAATGAGCAGTTCTTC.

This sequence joins TRBV19 and TRBJ2-2; tentative D call: TRBD2 (5 bases). Germline V lookup: CDR1 LNHDA, CDR2 SQIVND (reference sequence). CDR3 size: 16 residues. Trimming pared 7 bases from V and 1 base from J, leaving 16 bases between. The CDR3 DNA sequence: TGTGCCAGTATGGAGTCGAAGCGGAGGAACACCGGGGAGCTGTTTTTT. It encodes CASMESKRRNTGELFF.

The rearrangement uses TRBV30 and TRBJ2-7, with D possibly TRBD2 on 6 matching bases. V lost 2 bases and J 4 bases, leaving 18 bases between the germline ends. This CDR3 is 15 amino acids long. The germline gives CDR1 GTSNPN, CDR2 SVGIG (reference sequence). This CDR3 is CAWSTPSAALYEQYF. The CDR3 coding sequence is TGTGCCTGGAGTACTCCTAGCGCGGCCCTTTACGAGCAGTACTTC.

The V and J genes are TRBV7-2 and TRBJ2-1; D is uncertain. Germline values: CDR1 SGHTA, CDR2 FQGNSA. The V end lost 2 bases, the J end lost 0 bases, and 11 bases lay between the germline ends. The CDR3 is 16 residues long. This CDR3 is CASSLHAMSSYNEQFF. The CDR3 region has the DNA TGTGCCAGCAGCTTACATGCAATGAGCTCCTACAATGAGCAGTTCTTC.

V is TRBV6-1 and J is TRBJ1-2; D is unclear. CDR3 length equals 15 residues. The germline CDR1 and CDR2 sequences are MNHNS and SASEGT. Deletions cut 2 bases from V and 7 bases from J, with 17 bases between. This CDR3 is CASSEYGTVKLGYTF. Written as DNA, the CDR3 is TGTGCCAGCAGTGAATACGGTACAGTCAAACTTGGCTACACCTTC.

The V call is TRBV19, the J call TRBJ2-1; the match to TRBD2 covers 10 bases. Germline CDR1 reads LNHDA; CDR2 reads SQIVND (reference sequence). This CDR3 spans 18 amino acids. The V segment lost 1 base and the J segment 7 bases; nucleotides outside the gene matches: 13. The CDR3 coding sequence is TGTGCCAGTAGTATAGGAGCGTCTGGGGCTAGCGGGAGAAATGAGCAGTTCTTC. Its translation: CASSIGASGASGRNEQFF. The whole variable domain, filled in from reference TRBV19 and TRBJ2-1, reads DGGITQSPKYLFRKEGQNVTLSCEQNLNHDAMYWYRQDPGQGLRLIYYSQIVNDFQKGDIAEGYSVSREKKESFPLTVTSAQKNPTAFYLCASSIGASGASGRNEQFFGPGTRLTVL.

CDR3 sequence reads: CASSQSETSTRSYNEQFF. The CDR3 DNA reads TGCGCCAGCAGCCAAAGTGAAACTAGCACCCGCTCCTACAATGAGCAGTTCTTC. The V call is TRBV4-1, the J call TRBJ2-1, with D possibly matching TRBD2 (6 bases). The CDR3 extends over 18 amino acids. Germline lookup yields CDR1 MGHRA and CDR2 YSYEKL. V lost 2 bases to trimming and J lost 0 bases, with 17 bases between them.

The rearrangement joins TRBV9 to TRBJ1-2; 8 nucleotides agree with TRBD1. J gave up 5 bases and V 0 bases, and 12 bases lay outside the gene matches. Germline values: CDR1 SGDLS, CDR2 YYNGEE. This CDR3 comprises 17 residues. Here the CDR3 reads CASSVGLLGTGQYGYTF. CDR3 in DNA: TGTGCCAGCAGCGTAGGTTTATTGGGGACAGGTCAATATGGCTACACCTTC. The full variable domain, completed using reference TRBV9 and TRBJ1-2, is DSGVTQTPKHLITATGQRVTLRCSPRSGDLSVYWYQQSLDQGLQFLIQYYNGEERAKGNILERFSAQQFPDLHSELNLSSLELGDSALYFCASSVGLLGTGQYGYTFGSGTRLTVV.

This clone was recorded once. This chain links TRBV7-8 with TRBJ1-5; D may be TRBD1 (5 bases). Germline CDR1 reads SGHVS; CDR2 reads FQNEAQ. V was pared by 2 bases and J by 2 bases, with 10 bases between. The CDR3 is 15 amino acids. CDR3 protein: CASSLMGGGNQPQHF. In DNA, the CDR3 is TGTGCCAGCAGCTTAATGGGGGGAGGCAATCAGCCCCAGCATTTT. Based on the CDR3 plus reference TRBV7-8 and TRBJ1-5, the full variable domain is GAGVSQSPRYKVAKRGQDVALRCDPISGHVSLFWYQQALGQGPEFLTYFQNEAQLDKSGLPSDRFFAERPEGSVSTLKIQRTQQEDSAVYLCASSLMGGGNQPQHFGDGTRLSIL.

This clone was seen more than once but under ten times. The rearrangement joins TRBV4-1 to TRBJ2-7; 7 bases match TRBD1. The CDR3 sequence is 13 residues long. The V gene end was trimmed by 4 bases and the J gene end by 2 bases; junction bases not matched to a gene: 2. CDR1 and CDR2 from the germline V gene are MGHRA and YSYEKL. This chain's CDR3 is CASSRQGAYEQYF. CDR3 DNA sequence: TGCGCCAGCAGCCGGCAGGGGGCCTACGAGCAGTACTTC.

The chain carries TRBV28 and TRBJ2-5, with a weak D call TRBD2 (6 bases). Trimming stripped 10 bases from V and 6 bases from J, with 18 bases between. Germline V CDR1 and CDR2: MDHEN, SYDVKM. The CDR3 length is 13 residues. CDR3 residues: CATWDFQGKTQYF. The CDR3 DNA follows: TGTGCCACCTGGGACTTCCAAGGGAAGACCCAGTACTTC.

The rearrangement links TRBV6-2 or TRBV6-3 to TRBJ2-1; possibly TRBD2 for D (5 bases). The CDR3 contains 18 residues. Between the trimmed V and J ends, which lost 3 bases and 4 bases, there was a span of 22 bases. The germline V gene encodes CDR1 MNHEY and CDR2 SVGEGT. CDR3 sequence reads: CASSYIRGTGRAYNEQFF. The CDR3 nucleotides read TGTGCCAGCAGTTATATTCGGGGTACGGGAAGGGCATACAATGAGCAGTTCTTC.

V gene TRBV7-8 combines with J gene TRBJ2-2; unclear D gene. Deletions cut 2 bases from V and 5 bases from J, with 9 bases between. This CDR3 is built from 14 residues. Germline loops: CDR1 SGHVS, CDR2 FQNEAQ. CDR3 in amino acids: CASSLNPLTGELFF. The CDR3 DNA reads as TGTGCCAGCAGCTTAAATCCTTTAACCGGGGAGCTGTTTTTT.